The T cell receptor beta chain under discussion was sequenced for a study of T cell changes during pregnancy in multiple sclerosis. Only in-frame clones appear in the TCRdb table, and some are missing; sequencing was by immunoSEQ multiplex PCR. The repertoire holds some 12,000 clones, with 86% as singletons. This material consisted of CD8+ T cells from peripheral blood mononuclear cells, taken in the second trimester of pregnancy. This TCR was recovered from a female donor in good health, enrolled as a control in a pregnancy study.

CDR3 bases: TGTGCCAGCAGCCAAGTAACTTACAGCTCCGATGGCTACACCTTC. As protein: CASSQVTYSSDGYTF. This rearrangement joins TRBV14 to TRBJ1-2; D is unresolved. The germline CDR1 and CDR2 sequences are SGHDN and FVKESK. The CDR3 has 15 amino acids. Trimming removed 1 base at V and 6 bases at J, with 15 bases between.